What follows are 7 T cell receptor beta chains derived from one specimen sequenced in a study of T cell responses to AZD1222 COVID-19 vaccine. This table comes from immunoSEQ multiplex PCR, and its TCRdb copy is limited to in-frame clones, with some not included. The sample shows 120,000 or so clones, approximately 90% of them seen only once. This specimen consisted of peripheral blood, obtained on day 0 of AZD1222 vaccination. The source is an adult in good health.

CDR3: CASSDRGQHYEQYF. DNA of the CDR3: TGTGCCAGCAGTGATAGGGGACAACACTACGAGCAGTACTTC. V is TRBV2 and J is TRBJ2-7; D is possibly TRBD1 (6 bases). The V gene lost 3 bases and the J gene lost 3 bases, with 12 bases spanning the gap. The CDR3 totals 14 residues. CDR1 and CDR2 (germline): SNHLY, FYNNEI. The full variable domain, with the rest looked up from reference TRBV2 and TRBJ2-7, is EPEVTQTPSHQVTQMGQEVILRCVPISNHLYFYWYRQILGQKVEFLVSFYNNEISEKSEIFDDQFSVERPDGSNFTLKIRSTKLEDSAMYFCASSDRGQHYEQYFGPGTRLTVT.

With respect to this clone: The same CDR3 arises from other DNA sequences in this sample as well. The chain employs TRBV20-1 and TRBJ2-5; no definite D call. The germline V and J ends were trimmed by 6 bases and 2 bases, with 4 bases remaining between them. Germline loops: CDR1 DFQATT, CDR2 SNEGSKA (reference sequence). The CDR3 loop spans 10 amino acids. CDR3 bases: TGCAGTGCACGTCAAGAGACCCAGTACTTC. The encoded protein is CSARQETQYF.

Comments on this clone: Other DNA sequences in the same sample also yield this CDR3. This chain joins TRBV19 and TRBJ2-7; D is unresolved. There are 12 residues in the CDR3. Germline CDR1 and CDR2: LNHDA and SQIVND (reference sequence). V shed 6 bases and J shed 0 bases, with 6 bases lying between them. The CDR3 bases are TGTGCCAGTAGCAAGAGCTCCTACGAGCAGTACTTC. Translated, it gives CASSKSSYEQYF.

The chain recombines TRBV11-3 with TRBJ2-1, with TRBD2 matching over 7 bases. The length of the CDR3 is 13 residues. V lost 1 base and J lost 10; bases outside the gene matches: 4. Germline CDR1 and CDR2: SGHNT and YENEEA. DNA for the CDR3: TGTGCCAGCAGCTTAGGTGCTAGCGGCGAGCAGTTCTTC. It translates to CASSLGASGEQFF.

This clone came up once. The chain joins TRBV7-9 to TRBJ2-1; D is perhaps TRBD1 or TRBD2 (6 bases each). The germline CDR1 and CDR2 sequences are SEHNR and FQNEAQ (reference sequence). The CDR3 is made up of 16 amino acids. The germline V and J ends were trimmed by 2 bases and 7 bases, with 18 bases remaining between them. CDR3 sequence reads: CASSLWLQGGLNEQFF. CDR3 coding DNA: TGTGCCAGCAGCTTATGGCTACAGGGAGGACTAAATGAGCAGTTCTTC.

The V and J genes are TRBV4-1 and TRBJ2-7; 15 nucleotides line up with TRBD2. There are 17 residues in the CDR3. Germline V CDR1 and CDR2: MGHRA, YSYEKL. V was clipped by 3 bases and J by 4 bases; unmatched bases: 7. The CDR3 DNA follows: TGCGCCAGCAGCCAGGAGGGGACTAGCGGGAGGCGTTACGAGCAGTACTTC. Encoded protein: CASSQEGTSGRRYEQYF.

CDR3 in amino acids: CATSDLGTGTASGELFF. In nucleotides, the CDR3 is TGTGCCACCAGTGATTTAGGAACCGGGACAGCCTCCGGGGAGCTGTTTTTT. J is TRBJ2-2 and V is TRBV24-1; 7 bases are shared with TRBD1. Trimming cost V 1 base and J 6 bases; bases outside gene matches: 10. Per the germline V gene, CDR1 is KGHDR and CDR2 is SFDVKD. CDR3 length: 17 residues.